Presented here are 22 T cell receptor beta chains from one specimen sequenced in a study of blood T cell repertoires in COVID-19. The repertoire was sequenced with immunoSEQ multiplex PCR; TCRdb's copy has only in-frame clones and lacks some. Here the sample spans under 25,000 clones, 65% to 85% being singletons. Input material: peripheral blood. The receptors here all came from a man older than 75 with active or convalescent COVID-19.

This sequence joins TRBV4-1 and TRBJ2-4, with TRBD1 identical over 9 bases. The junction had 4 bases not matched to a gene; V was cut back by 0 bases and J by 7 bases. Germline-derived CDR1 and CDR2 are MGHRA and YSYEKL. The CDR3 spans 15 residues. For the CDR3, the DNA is TGCGCCAGCAGCCAAGATGACGGACAGGGGAACATTCAGTACTTC. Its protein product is CASSQDDGQGNIQYF.

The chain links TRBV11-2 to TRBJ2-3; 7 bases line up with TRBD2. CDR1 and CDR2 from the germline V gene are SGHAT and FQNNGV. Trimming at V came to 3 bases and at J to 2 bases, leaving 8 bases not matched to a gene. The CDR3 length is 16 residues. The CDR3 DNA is TGTGCCAGCAGCTTGTGGCGGACTAGGGTCACAGATACGCAGTATTTT. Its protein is CASSLWRTRVTDTQYF. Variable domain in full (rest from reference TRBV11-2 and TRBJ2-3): EAGVAQSPRYKIIEKRQSVAFWCNPISGHATLYWYQQILGQGPKLLIQFQNNGVVDDSQLPKDRFSAERLKGVDSTLKIQPAKLEDSAVYLCASSLWRTRVTDTQYFGPGTRLTVL.

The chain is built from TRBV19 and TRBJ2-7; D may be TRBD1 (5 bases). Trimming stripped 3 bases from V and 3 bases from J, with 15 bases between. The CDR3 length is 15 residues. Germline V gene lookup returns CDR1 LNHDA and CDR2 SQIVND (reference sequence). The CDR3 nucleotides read TGTGCCAGTAGTATCTCCCTGGACATAGTCTACGAGCAGTACTTC. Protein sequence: CASSISLDIVYEQYF.

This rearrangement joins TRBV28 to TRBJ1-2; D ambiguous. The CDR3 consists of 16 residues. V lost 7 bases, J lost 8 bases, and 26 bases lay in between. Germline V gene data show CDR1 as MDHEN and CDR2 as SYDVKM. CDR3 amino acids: CASTTLTRTDPEGYTF. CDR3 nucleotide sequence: TGTGCCAGCACCACTTTGACTCGGACTGACCCGGAAGGCTACACCTTC.

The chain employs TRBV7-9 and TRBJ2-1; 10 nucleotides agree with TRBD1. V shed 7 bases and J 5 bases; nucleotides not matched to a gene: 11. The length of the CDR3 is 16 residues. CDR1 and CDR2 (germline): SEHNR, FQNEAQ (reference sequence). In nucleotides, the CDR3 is TGTGCCAGCACTCACCGGGTCGGGACAGGGGACAATGAGCAGTTCTTC. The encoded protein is CASTHRVGTGDNEQFF. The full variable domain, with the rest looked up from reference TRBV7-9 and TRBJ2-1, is DTGVSQNPRHKITKRGQNVTFRCDPISEHNRLYWYRQTLGQGPEFLTYFQNEAQLEKSRLLSDRFSAERPKGSFSTLEIQRTEQGDSAMYLCASTHRVGTGDNEQFFGPGTRLTVL.

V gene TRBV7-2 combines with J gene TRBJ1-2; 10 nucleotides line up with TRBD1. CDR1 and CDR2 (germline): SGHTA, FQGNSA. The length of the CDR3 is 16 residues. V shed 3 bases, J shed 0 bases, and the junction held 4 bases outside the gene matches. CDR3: CASSLGGTGANYGYTF. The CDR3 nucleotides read TGTGCCAGCAGCTTGGGCGGGACAGGGGCTAACTATGGCTACACCTTC.

The CDR3 sequence is CASSPRDRGETEAFF. DNA of the CDR3: TGTGCCAGCAGCCCCCGGGACAGGGGTGAGACTGAAGCTTTCTTT. The V and J genes are TRBV7-2 and TRBJ1-1; 10 nucleotides agree with TRBD1. This CDR3 comprises 15 residues. With 5 bases clipped from V and 5 bases from J, the junction kept 8 bases outside the gene matches. The V gene's germline CDR1 is SGHTA and CDR2 FQGNSA.

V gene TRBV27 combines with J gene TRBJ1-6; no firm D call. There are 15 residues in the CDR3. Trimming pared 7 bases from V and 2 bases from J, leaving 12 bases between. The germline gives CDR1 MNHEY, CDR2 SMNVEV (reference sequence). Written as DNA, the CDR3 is TGTGCCAGCAAGCTCGCCGGGGCCTATAATTCACCCCTCCACTTT. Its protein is CASKLAGAYNSPLHF.

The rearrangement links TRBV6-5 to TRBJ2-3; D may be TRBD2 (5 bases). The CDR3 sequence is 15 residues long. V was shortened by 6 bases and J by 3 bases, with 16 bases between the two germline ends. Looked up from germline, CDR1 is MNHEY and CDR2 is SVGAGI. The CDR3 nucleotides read TGTGCCAGCAGCCAACGCTTACTAGAAACAGATACGCAGTATTTT. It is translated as CASSQRLLETDTQYF.

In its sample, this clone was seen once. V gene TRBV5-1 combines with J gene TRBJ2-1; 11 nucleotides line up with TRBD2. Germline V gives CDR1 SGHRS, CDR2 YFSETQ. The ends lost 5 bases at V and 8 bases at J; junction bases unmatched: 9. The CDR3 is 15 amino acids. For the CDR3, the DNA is TGCGCCAGCAGTCGCACTAGCGGGGGCCCATATGAGCAGTTCTTC. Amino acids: CASSRTSGGPYEQFF.

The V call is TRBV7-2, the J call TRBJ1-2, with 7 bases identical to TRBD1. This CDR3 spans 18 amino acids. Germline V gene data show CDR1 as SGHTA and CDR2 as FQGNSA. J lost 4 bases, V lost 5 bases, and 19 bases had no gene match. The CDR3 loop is CASSTPSRGSTQAYGYTF. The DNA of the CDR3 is TGTGCCAGCAGCACCCCTAGCAGGGGGAGTACACAGGCCTATGGCTACACCTTC.

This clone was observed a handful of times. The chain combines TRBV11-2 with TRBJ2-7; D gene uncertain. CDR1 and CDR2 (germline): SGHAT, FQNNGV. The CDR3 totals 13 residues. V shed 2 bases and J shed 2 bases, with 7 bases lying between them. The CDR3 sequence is CASSLYRTYEQYF. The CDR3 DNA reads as TGTGCCAGCAGCTTATACAGAACCTACGAGCAGTACTTC.

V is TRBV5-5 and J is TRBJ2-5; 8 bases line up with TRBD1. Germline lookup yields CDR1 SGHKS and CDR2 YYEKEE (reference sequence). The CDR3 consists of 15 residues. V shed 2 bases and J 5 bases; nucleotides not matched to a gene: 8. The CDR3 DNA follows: TGTGCCAGCAGCTTTTTTTCAGGGGGCCTGGAGACCCAGTACTTC. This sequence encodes CASSFFSGGLETQYF.

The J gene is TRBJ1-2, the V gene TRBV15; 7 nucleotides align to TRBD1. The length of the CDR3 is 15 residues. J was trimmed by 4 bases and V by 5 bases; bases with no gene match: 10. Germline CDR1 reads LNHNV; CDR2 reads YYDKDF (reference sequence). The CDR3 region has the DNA TGTGCCACCAGCCCACGACAGGGTCTGAGCTATGGCTACACCTTC. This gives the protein CATSPRQGLSYGYTF. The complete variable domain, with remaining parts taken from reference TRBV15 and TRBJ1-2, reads DAMVIQNPRYQVTQFGKPVTLSCSQTLNHNVMYWYQQKSSQAPKLLFHYYDKDFNNEADTPDNFQSRRPNTSFCFLDIRSPGLGDTAMYLCATSPRQGLSYGYTFGSGTRLTVV.

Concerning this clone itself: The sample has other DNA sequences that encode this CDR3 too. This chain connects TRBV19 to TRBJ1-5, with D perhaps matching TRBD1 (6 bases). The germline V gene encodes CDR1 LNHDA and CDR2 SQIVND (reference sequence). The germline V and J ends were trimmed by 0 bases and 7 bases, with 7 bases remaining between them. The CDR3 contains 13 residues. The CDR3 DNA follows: TGTGCCAGTAGTATAGACAGGGGCCAGCCCCAGCATTTT. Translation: CASSIDRGQPQHF.

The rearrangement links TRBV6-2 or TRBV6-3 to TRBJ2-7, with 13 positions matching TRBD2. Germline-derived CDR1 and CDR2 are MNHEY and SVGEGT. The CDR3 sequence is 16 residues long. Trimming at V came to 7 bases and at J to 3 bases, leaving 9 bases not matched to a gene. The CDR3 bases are TGTGCCAGCACCCCGACTAGCGGGGGGAAGTACTACGAGCAGTACTTC. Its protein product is CASTPTSGGKYYEQYF.

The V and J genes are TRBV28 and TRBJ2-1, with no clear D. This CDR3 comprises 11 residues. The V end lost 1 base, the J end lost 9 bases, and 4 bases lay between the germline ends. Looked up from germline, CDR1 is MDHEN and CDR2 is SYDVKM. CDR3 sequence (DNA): TGTGCCAGCAGTTTATCGGGTGAGCAGTTCTTC. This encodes CASSLSGEQFF.

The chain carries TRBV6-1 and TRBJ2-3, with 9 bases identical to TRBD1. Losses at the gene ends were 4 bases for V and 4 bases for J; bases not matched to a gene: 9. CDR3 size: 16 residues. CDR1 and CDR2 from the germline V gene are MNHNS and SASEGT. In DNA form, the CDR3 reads TGTGCCAGCAGTGTTTACCGGGACAGGGCTTCAGATACGCAGTATTTT. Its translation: CASSVYRDRASDTQYF.

The CDR3 region is CASRGHMNTEAFF. The CDR3 DNA reads TGTGCCAGCAGGGGGCACATGAACACTGAAGCTTTCTTT. The rearrangement links TRBV7-2 to TRBJ1-1; D possibly corresponds to TRBD1 (5 bases). This CDR3 has 13 residues. V dropped 6 bases and J dropped 0 bases, with 8 bases sitting between them. Germline V gene data show CDR1 as SGHTA and CDR2 as FQGNSA.

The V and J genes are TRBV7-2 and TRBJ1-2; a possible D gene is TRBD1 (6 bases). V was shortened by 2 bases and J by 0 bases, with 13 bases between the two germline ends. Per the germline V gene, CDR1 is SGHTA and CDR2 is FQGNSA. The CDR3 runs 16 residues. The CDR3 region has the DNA TGTGCCAGCAGCTTACAGGGGAAGGGGACTAACTATGGCTACACCTTC. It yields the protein CASSLQGKGTNYGYTF. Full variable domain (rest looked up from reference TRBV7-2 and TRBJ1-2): GAGVSQSPSNKVTEKGKDVELRCDPISGHTALYWYRQSLGQGLEFLIYFQGNSAPDKSGLPSDRFSAERTGGSVSTLTIQRTQQEDSAVYLCASSLQGKGTNYGYTFGSGTRLTVV.

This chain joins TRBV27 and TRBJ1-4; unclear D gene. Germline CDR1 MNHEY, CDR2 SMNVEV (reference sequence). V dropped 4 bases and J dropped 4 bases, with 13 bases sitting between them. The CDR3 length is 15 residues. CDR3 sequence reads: CASSSLQDFNEKLFF. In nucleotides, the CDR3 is TGTGCCAGCAGTTCCCTGCAGGATTTTAATGAAAAACTGTTTTTT.

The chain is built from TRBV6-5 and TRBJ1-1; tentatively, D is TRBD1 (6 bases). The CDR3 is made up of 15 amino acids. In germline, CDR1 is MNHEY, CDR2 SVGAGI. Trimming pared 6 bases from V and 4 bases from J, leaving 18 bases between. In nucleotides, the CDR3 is TGTGCCAGCAGACCCGCCGGGGGGGCGCCCACTGAAGCTTTCTTT. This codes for CASRPAGGAPTEAFF.